These 26 T cell receptor beta chains share one sample of origin, sequenced in a study of beta chain features in type 1 diabetes. Isolated RNA was reverse transcribed in full, so expressed TCRB transcripts were sequenced. Repertoires were generated with immunoSEQ multiplex PCR, while TCRdb's copy carries only in-frame clones and drops some. There are fewer than 900,000 clones in the sample; roughly a sixth occur only once, and 0.02% to 0.03% lies in the top ten. The source material was naive CD4+ T cells from blood. These receptors were obtained from a woman between 18 and 30 years old in good health.

A few counts support this clone. V gene TRBV10-3 combines with J gene TRBJ2-7; 9 nucleotides match TRBD1. CDR3 size: 13 residues. The germline V gene encodes CDR1 ENHRY and CDR2 SYGVKD. The junction had 6 bases not matched to a gene; V was cut back by 7 bases and J by 5 bases. CDR3 nucleotide sequence: TGTGCCATCACCGGGACAGGGCTCAACGAGCAGTACTTC. Its protein is CAITGTGLNEQYF.

This clone showed up just a few times. J is TRBJ2-7 and V is TRBV2; 12 nucleotides line up with TRBD2. The trim removed 4 bases at V and 6 bases at J, leaving 7 bases unmatched. This CDR3 spans 15 amino acids. The germline V gene encodes CDR1 SNHLY and CDR2 FYNNEI. The CDR3 DNA reads as TGTGCCAGCAGTGGCCACGGACTAGCGGGATCCGAGCAGTACTTC. This gives the protein CASSGHGLAGSEQYF.

The chain carries TRBV4-3 and TRBJ2-1, with D unresolved. CDR3 length equals 16 residues. The germline V gene encodes CDR1 LGHNA and CDR2 YSLEER. Deletions cut 3 bases from V and 0 bases from J, with 12 bases between. The CDR3 loop reads CASSQDFRYSYNEQFF. The DNA of the CDR3 is TGCGCCAGCAGCCAGGATTTTAGGTACTCCTACAATGAGCAGTTCTTC.

This clone was seen only a few times. This chain connects TRBV6-5 to TRBJ1-3; tentative D call: TRBD1 (6 bases). The CDR3 has 13 amino acids. The V gene lost 6 bases and the J gene lost 2 bases, with 8 bases spanning the gap. Germline lookup yields CDR1 MNHEY and CDR2 SVGAGI. The CDR3 DNA reads as TGTGCCAGCAGCTCAGGGGCTGGAAACACCATATATTTT. Its translation: CASSSGAGNTIYF.

This chain links TRBV7-9 with TRBJ1-5; 11 nucleotides match TRBD1. Trimming cost V 1 base and J 6 bases; bases outside gene matches: 2. Germline V gene sequence: CDR1 SEHNR, CDR2 FQNEAQ (reference sequence). The CDR3 extends over 15 amino acids. The CDR3 is CASSLGTGGLQPQHF. For the CDR3, the DNA is TGTGCCAGCAGCTTAGGGACAGGGGGCCTTCAGCCCCAGCATTTT.

The chain carries TRBV6-6 and TRBJ1-5, with TRBD1 as a possible D gene (5 bases). V lost 0 bases and J lost 3, with 12 bases in between. Germline V gene data show CDR1 as MNHNY and CDR2 as SVGAGI (reference sequence). The CDR3 consists of 16 residues. The CDR3 here is CASSYSTMTVNQPQHF. As DNA, the CDR3 is TGTGCCAGCAGTTACTCGACGATGACAGTCAATCAGCCCCAGCATTTT.

This clone was picked up a small number of times. The chain joins TRBV28 to TRBJ2-5; no reliable D call. Germline values: CDR1 MDHEN, CDR2 SYDVKM. The CDR3 consists of 15 residues. The V and J ends lost 1 base and 1 base respectively, with 10 bases between them. CDR3 amino acids: CASSLSGRPQETQYF. In DNA form, the CDR3 reads TGTGCCAGCAGTTTATCGGGCAGGCCCCAAGAGACCCAGTACTTC.

This clone has just a few counts. V is TRBV7-9 and J is TRBJ2-1; 11 positions match TRBD2. The V gene end was trimmed by 5 bases and the J gene end by 7 bases; junction bases not matched to a gene: 7. The germline CDR1 and CDR2 sequences are SEHNR and FQNEAQ (reference sequence). The CDR3 runs 15 residues. The CDR3 loop is CASSLGLAEINEQFF. CDR3 coding DNA: TGTGCCAGCAGCCTGGGACTAGCGGAGATTAATGAGCAGTTCTTC.

This clone was detected only a few times. The chain combines TRBV6-6 with TRBJ2-5; 14 positions agree with TRBD2. Germline assignment: CDR1 MNHNY and CDR2 SVGAGI (reference sequence). Trimming took 2 bases from V and 9 from J; bases not matched to a gene: 8. CDR3 length equals 16 residues. CDR3 region: CASSYPTSGRAEAQYF. CDR3 DNA sequence: TGTGCCAGCAGTTACCCGACTAGCGGGAGGGCCGAGGCCCAGTACTTC.

The chain has TRBV7-2 and TRBJ1-5, with a tentative D call TRBD1 (6 bases). The CDR3 loop spans 16 amino acids. Germline-derived CDR1 and CDR2 are SGHTA and FQGNSA. The ends were cut back, 5 bases at V and 0 bases at J, with 14 bases in the middle. Written as DNA, the CDR3 is TGTGCCAGCAGCCTAGGACAGATCTATAGCAATCAGCCCCAGCATTTT. Amino acid sequence: CASSLGQIYSNQPQHF.

The table lists this clone with a few counts. J is TRBJ2-3 and V is TRBV29-1; tentative D call: TRBD2 (6 bases). Germline-derived CDR1 and CDR2 are SQVTM and ANQGSEA. V gave up 7 bases and J gave up 6 bases, with 20 bases separating them. The CDR3 covers 14 residues. CDR3: CSAQAYQEGDTQYF. The CDR3 DNA reads as TGCAGCGCCCAGGCGTACCAGGAGGGGGATACGCAGTATTTT.

The chain is built from TRBV10-3 and TRBJ1-2; 7 bases line up with TRBD1. Germline V gives CDR1 ENHRY, CDR2 SYGVKD. The CDR3 extends over 14 amino acids. J gave up 3 bases and V 3 bases, and 4 bases lay outside the gene matches. The CDR3 DNA sequence: TGTGCCATCAGTGATGGGGACAGCTACTATGGCTACACCTTC. Translation: CAISDGDSYYGYTF.

This clone turned up a few times. The V call is TRBV7-3, the J call TRBJ2-1; no firm D call. The CDR3 is 13 residues long. Per germline, CDR1 SGHTA and CDR2 FQGTGA. Deletions cut 4 bases from V and 6 bases from J, with 10 bases between. CDR3 sequence reads: CASSSGPGNEQFF. CDR3 nucleotide sequence: TGTGCCAGCAGCTCCGGCCCGGGCAATGAGCAGTTCTTC.

The chain joins TRBV28 to TRBJ2-3; D is undetermined. This CDR3 comprises 18 residues. Between the trimmed V and J ends, which lost 2 bases and 2 bases, there was a span of 20 bases. Germline loops: CDR1 MDHEN, CDR2 SYDVKM. The CDR3 sequence is CASSLREFGVAPTDTQYF. The CDR3 nucleotides are TGTGCCAGCAGTTTACGCGAATTTGGGGTAGCTCCCACAGATACGCAGTATTTT.

The chain combines TRBV10-3 with TRBJ2-7, with 7 bases fitting TRBD1. V dropped 5 bases and J dropped 3; count of bases not matched to a gene: 4. This CDR3 comprises 13 residues. Germline CDR1 and CDR2: ENHRY and SYGVKD. The CDR3 reads CAISRQGYYEQYF. In DNA form, the CDR3 reads TGTGCCATCAGTAGACAGGGATACTACGAGCAGTACTTC.

This clone came up a few times. This CDR3 is also generated by other DNA sequences in the sample. This rearrangement joins TRBV18 to TRBJ2-1; D unresolved. The CDR3 totals 11 residues. Germline-derived CDR1 and CDR2 are KGHSH and LQKENI. The germline V and J ends were trimmed by 3 bases and 8 bases, with 5 bases remaining between them. The CDR3 coding sequence is TGTGCCAGCTCACCCCTAGATGAGCAGTTCTTC. It translates to CASSPLDEQFF.

This clone has a handful of counts. The genes are TRBV28 and TRBJ2-5, with TRBD2 matching over 8 bases. The CDR3 extends over 14 amino acids. V dropped 10 bases and J dropped 2; count of bases not matched to a gene: 9. CDR1 is MDHEN, CDR2 SYDVKM, per germline. As DNA, the CDR3 is TGTGCCACCGAGAATAGCGGGACTCAAGAGACCCAGTACTTC. This encodes CATENSGTQETQYF.

The gene calls are TRBV7-2 and TRBJ2-1; a weak D match, TRBD2 (5 bases). The CDR3 totals 16 residues. Germline V gene lookup returns CDR1 SGHTA and CDR2 FQGNSA. V lost 5 bases, J lost 4 bases, and 18 bases lay in between. CDR3 bases: TGTGCCAGCAGCCCAGAGATCCCAGCGGTATACAATGAGCAGTTCTTC. Protein product: CASSPEIPAVYNEQFF.

The genes are TRBV4-2 and TRBJ1-4, with TRBD1 as a possible D gene (5 bases). The CDR3 runs to 14 residues. With 0 bases removed from V and 16 bases from J, the gap between germline ends came to 18 bases. Germline CDR1 LGHNA, CDR2 YNFKEQ. In DNA, the CDR3 is TGTGCCAGCAGCCAAGATCCCCCCCAGACAGTCAGGTTTTTT. Protein: CASSQDPPQTVRFF.

The table lists this clone with a few counts. The V and J genes are TRBV19 and TRBJ2-1, with D possibly called TRBD1 or TRBD2 (5 bases each). This CDR3 spans 14 amino acids. Between the trimmed V and J ends, which lost 9 bases and 9 bases, there was a span of 21 bases. In germline, CDR1 is LNHDA, CDR2 SQIVND (reference sequence). The CDR3 reads CASKDRPVGGEQFF. Written as DNA, the CDR3 is TGTGCCAGCAAAGACAGACCAGTCGGAGGTGAGCAGTTCTTC.

V usage is TRBV4-1 and J usage is TRBJ2-5; the match to TRBD1 covers 8 bases. With 1 base clipped from V and 5 bases from J, the junction kept 6 bases outside the gene matches. The CDR3 has 15 amino acids. The germline gives CDR1 MGHRA, CDR2 YSYEKL. The CDR3 loop reads CASSQVQGAEETQYF. The CDR3, as DNA: TGCGCCAGCAGCCAAGTTCAGGGGGCTGAGGAGACCCAGTACTTC.

V and J are TRBV11-3 and TRBJ2-3; TRBD2 agrees at 8 bases. V trimming: 8 bases; J trimming: 0 bases; junction bases outside the gene matches: 1. The germline CDR1 and CDR2 sequences are SGHNT and YENEEA. CDR3 size: 13 residues. DNA of the CDR3: TGTGCCAGCGCTAGCGGGAGCACAGATACGCAGTATTTT. This gives the protein CASASGSTDTQYF.

As for this clone: The same CDR3 also results from other DNA sequences found in this sample. The J gene is TRBJ2-1, the V gene TRBV5-6; TRBD2 might be the D (7 bases). The CDR3 is 17 amino acids. The germline V and J ends were trimmed by 4 bases and 4 bases, with 21 bases remaining between them. Looked up from germline, CDR1 is SGHDT and CDR2 is YYEEEE. CDR3 bases: TGTGCCAGCAGCCTAACCGGGGGCCTAGCGGATTACAATGAGCAGTTCTTC. Its protein is CASSLTGGLADYNEQFF.

The chain has TRBV7-6 and TRBJ2-4; 9 bases agree with TRBD2. With 9 bases clipped from V and 9 bases from J, the junction kept 9 bases outside the gene matches. The CDR3 totals 13 residues. Germline loops: CDR1 SGHVS, CDR2 FNYEAQ. Written as DNA, the CDR3 is TGTGCCAGTTCTGCGGGAGGGATTTCCATTCAGTACTTC. It codes for CASSAGGISIQYF.

The chain links TRBV28 to TRBJ2-7, with 8 positions matching TRBD2. With V trimmed by 7 bases and J by 5 bases, 10 bases remained unmatched. CDR1 is MDHEN, CDR2 SYDVKM, per germline. The length of the CDR3 is 14 residues. The CDR3, as DNA: TGTGCCAGCATCCCCCGGACTAGCTGGAACGAGCAGTACTTC. Translating gives CASIPRTSWNEQYF. The whole variable domain, remainder taken from reference TRBV28 and TRBJ2-7, is DVKVTQSSRYLVKRTGEKVFLECVQDMDHENMFWYRQDPGLGLRLIYFSYDVKMKEKGDIPEGYSVSREKKERFSLILESASTNQTSMYLCASIPRTSWNEQYFGPGTRLTVT.

The genes are TRBV2 and TRBJ2-3; 9 nucleotides agree with TRBD1. The J segment lost 4 bases and the V segment lost 8 bases, leaving 7 bases of the junction unmatched. Per the germline V gene, CDR1 is SNHLY and CDR2 is FYNNEI. The CDR3 is 14 residues long. DNA of the CDR3: TGTGCCAGCGGGAGACAGGGGGGCGCAGATACGCAGTATTTT. Protein sequence: CASGRQGGADTQYF.